This TCR beta chain was obtained from a study of CD8+ T cells in alopecia areata. Documented treatment: oral pan-JAK inhibitor, 5-10 mg twice daily. Researchers took lesional scalp punch biopsies and peripheral blood from people who were alopecia areata patients. Extraction and reverse transcription of RNA yielded cDNA as the sequencing template. Profiling relied on immunoSEQ multiplex PCR, and the TCRdb table lists in-frame clones only, not all of them. The sample has about 6,900 clones, around 65% seen once. CDR1 is SQVTM and CDR2 is ANQGSEA in the germline V gene. J was trimmed by 9 bases and V by 7 bases; bases with no gene match: 7. This CDR3 comprises 12 residues.

The material sequenced was skin, taken at week 4, from a patient treated with tofacitinib. This TCR derives from a human donor with alopecia areata. The chain recombines TRBV29-1 with TRBJ2-4, with 9 nucleotides matching TRBD1. The CDR3 bases are TGCAGCGCGGGACAGGGAGGGACCATTCAGTACTTC. Protein sequence: CSAGQGGTIQYF.